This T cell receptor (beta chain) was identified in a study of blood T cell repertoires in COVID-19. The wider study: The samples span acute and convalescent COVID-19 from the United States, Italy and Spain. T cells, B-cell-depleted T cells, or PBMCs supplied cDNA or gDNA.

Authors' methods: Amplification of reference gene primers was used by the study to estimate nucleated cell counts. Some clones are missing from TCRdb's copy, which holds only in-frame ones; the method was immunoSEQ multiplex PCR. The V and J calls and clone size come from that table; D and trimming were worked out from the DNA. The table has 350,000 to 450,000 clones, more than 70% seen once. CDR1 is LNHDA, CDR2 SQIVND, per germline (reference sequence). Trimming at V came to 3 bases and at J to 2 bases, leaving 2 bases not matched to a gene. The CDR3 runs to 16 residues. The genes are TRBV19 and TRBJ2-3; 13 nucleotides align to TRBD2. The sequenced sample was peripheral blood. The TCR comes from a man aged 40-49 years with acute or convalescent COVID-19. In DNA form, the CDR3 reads TGTGCCAGTAGTATGGGGACTAGCGGGGTCACAGATACGCAGTATTTT. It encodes CASSMGTSGVTDTQYF. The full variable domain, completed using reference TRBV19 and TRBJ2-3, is DGGITQSPKYLFRKEGQNVTLSCEQNLNHDAMYWYRQDPGQGLRLIYYSQIVNDFQKGDIAEGYSVSREKKESFPLTVTSAQKNPTAFYLCASSMGTSGVTDTQYFGPGTRLTVL.